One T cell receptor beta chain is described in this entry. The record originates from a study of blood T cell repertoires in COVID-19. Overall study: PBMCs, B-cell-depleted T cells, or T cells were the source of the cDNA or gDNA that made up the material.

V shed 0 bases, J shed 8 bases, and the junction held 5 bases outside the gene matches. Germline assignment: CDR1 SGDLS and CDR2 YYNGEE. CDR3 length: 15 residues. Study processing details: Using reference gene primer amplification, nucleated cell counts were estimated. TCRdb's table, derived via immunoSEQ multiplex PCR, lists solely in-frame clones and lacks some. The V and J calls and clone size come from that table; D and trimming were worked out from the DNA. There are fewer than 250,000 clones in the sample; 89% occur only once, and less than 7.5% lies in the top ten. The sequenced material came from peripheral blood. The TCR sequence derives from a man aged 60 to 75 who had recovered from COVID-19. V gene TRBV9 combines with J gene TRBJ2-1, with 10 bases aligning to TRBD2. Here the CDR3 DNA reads TGTGCCAGCAGCGTAGAGGCTAGCGGGAGTTATGAGCAGTTCTTC. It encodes CASSVEASGSYEQFF.